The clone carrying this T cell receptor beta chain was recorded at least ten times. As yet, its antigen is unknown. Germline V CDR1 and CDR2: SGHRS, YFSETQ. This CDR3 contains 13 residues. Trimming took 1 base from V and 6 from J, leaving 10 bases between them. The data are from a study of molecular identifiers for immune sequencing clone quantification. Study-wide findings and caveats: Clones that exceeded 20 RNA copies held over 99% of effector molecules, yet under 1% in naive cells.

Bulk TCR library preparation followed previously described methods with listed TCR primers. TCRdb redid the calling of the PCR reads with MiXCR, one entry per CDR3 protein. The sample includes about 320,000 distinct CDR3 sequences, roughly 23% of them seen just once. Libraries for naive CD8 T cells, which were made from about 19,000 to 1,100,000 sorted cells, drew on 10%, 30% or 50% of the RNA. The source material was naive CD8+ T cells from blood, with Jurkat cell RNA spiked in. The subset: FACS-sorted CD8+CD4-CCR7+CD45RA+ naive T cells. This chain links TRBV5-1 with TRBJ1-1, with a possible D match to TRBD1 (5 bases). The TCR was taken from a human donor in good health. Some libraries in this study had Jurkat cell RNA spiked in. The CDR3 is CASSLQGTAEAFF. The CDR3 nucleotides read TGCGCCAGCAGCTTGCAGGGTACAGCTGAAGCTTTCTTT. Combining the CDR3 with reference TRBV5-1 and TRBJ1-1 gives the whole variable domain KAGVTQTPRYLIKTRGQQVTLSCSPISGHRSVSWYQQTPGQGLQFLFEYFSETQRNKGNFPGRFSGRQFSNSRSEMNVSTLELGDSALYLCASSLQGTAEAFFGQGTRLTVV.